This T cell receptor (beta chain) was captured by sequencing in a study of blood T cell repertoires in COVID-19. In the study overall: Acute and convalescent COVID-19 specimens originated in the United States, Italy and Spain. The analysed material was cDNA or gDNA that came from T cells, B-cell-depleted T cells, or PBMCs.

In the original processing: From reference gene primer amplification, estimates of nucleated cell counts were derived. The assay was immunoSEQ multiplex PCR, and TCRdb's table has in-frame clones only and misses some. V, J and clone size were drawn from that table, and D and trimming were deduced from the DNA. There are roughly 230,000 clones in the sample; around four fifths occur only once, and more than 6% lies in the top ten. The germline CDR1 and CDR2 sequences are DFQATT and SNEGSKA (reference sequence). There are 13 residues in the CDR3. The V gene end was trimmed by 3 bases and the J gene end by 5 bases; junction bases not matched to a gene: 7.

This TCR derives from a woman aged 60-75 years with active or convalescent COVID-19. The chain recombines TRBV20-1 with TRBJ2-7; 7 bases fit TRBD1. The sample taken for sequencing was peripheral blood. CDR3 sequence: CSASTGDRDEQYF. The CDR3 bases are TGCAGTGCTAGTACAGGGGATAGAGACGAGCAGTACTTC.